Below are 2 T cell receptor beta chains sequenced from a single sample in a study of shared clonotypes between healthy human individuals. Assay: immunoSEQ multiplex PCR; the TCRdb copy retains only in-frame clones and omits some. The sample contains millions of clones, approximately 92% of which appear only once. Sequencing used naive CD4+ T cells sorted from blood. The subset: CD45RA+ positively selected. The receptor set was obtained from a man between 18 and 35 years old in good health.

A note on this clone: This specimen includes other DNA sequences encoding the same CDR3. The chain carries TRBV7-2 and TRBJ2-4; 7 positions agree with TRBD1. This CDR3 is 14 amino acids long. Per the germline V gene, CDR1 is SGHTA and CDR2 is FQGNSA. Unmatched junction bases numbered 7, after V lost 5 bases and J lost 6 bases. CDR3 nucleotide sequence: TGTGCCAGCAGCCTACAGGGGTCGGGAAACATTCAGTACTTC. Translation gives CASSLQGSGNIQYF.

As for this clone: This may stem from a read error, because a much larger clone lies one nucleotide away. CDR3 protein: CASGQETQYF. The DNA of the CDR3 is TGTGCCAGCGGCCAAGAGACCCAGTACTTC. The chain links TRBV28 to TRBJ2-5; no definite D call. Germline V gene lookup returns CDR1 MDHEN and CDR2 SYDVKM. The CDR3 totals 10 residues. The V end was cut by 8 bases, the J end by 1 base, with 2 bases between.